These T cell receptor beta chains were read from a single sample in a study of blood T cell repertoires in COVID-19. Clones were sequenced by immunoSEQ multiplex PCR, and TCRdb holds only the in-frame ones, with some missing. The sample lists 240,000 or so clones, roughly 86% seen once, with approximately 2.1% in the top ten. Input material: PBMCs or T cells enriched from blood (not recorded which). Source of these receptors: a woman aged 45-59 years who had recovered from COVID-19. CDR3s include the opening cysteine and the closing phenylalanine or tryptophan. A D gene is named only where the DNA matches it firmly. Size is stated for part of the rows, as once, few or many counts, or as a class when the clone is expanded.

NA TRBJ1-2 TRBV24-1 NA TGTGCCACCAGTGATCCTCGGGGGTCCCGGGGCTACACCTTC CATSDPRGSRGYTF
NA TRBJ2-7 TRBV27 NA TGTGCCAGCAGTTTATTCGGCGGGACTTACTCCTACGAGCAGTACTTC CASSLFGGTYSYEQYF
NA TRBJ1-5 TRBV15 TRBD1 TGTGCCACCAGCGGAGGACAGGGGTTCGGTCAGCCCCAGCATTTT CATSGGQGFGQPQHF
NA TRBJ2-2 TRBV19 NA TGTGCCAGTTGTTTGAGTTCGCTAAACACCGGGGAGCTGTTTTTT CASCLSSLNTGELFF
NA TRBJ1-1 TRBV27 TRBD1 TGTGCCAGCAGCAAGGACAGGGGCACTGAAGCTTTCTTT CASSKDRGTEAFF
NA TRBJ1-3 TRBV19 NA TGTGCCAGCACTTCAAGGAGAGTCTCTGGAAACACCATATATTTT CASTSRRVSGNTIYF
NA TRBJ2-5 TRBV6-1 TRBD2 TGTGCCAGCAGTGAACTAGCGGGGGGGCAAGAGACCCAGTACTTC CASSELAGGQETQYF
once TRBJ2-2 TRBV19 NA TGTGCCAGTAGTATAGATGGCAGGGTAACCGGGGAGCTGTTTTTT CASSIDGRVTGELFF
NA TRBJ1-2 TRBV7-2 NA TGTGCCAGCAGCACACCCCCTCCGGGGAACATAGCCTATGGCTACACCTTC CASSTPPPGNIAYGYTF
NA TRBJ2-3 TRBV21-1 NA TGTGCCAGCAGCACAATAGCGGATACGCAGTATTTT CASSTIADTQYF